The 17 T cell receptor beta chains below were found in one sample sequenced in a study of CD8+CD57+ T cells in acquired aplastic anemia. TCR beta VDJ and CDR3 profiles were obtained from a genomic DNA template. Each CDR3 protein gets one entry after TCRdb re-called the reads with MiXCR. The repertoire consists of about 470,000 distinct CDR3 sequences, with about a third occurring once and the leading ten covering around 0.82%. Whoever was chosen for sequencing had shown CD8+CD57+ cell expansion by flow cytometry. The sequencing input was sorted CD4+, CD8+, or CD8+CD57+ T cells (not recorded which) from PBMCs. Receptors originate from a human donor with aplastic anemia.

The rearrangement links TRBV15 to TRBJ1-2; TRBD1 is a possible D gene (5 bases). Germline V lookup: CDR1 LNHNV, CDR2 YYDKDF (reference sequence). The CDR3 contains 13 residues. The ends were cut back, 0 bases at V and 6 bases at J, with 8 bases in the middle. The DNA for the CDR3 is TGTGCCACCAGCAGAGACAGGGTAAATGGCTACACCTTC. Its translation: CATSRDRVNGYTF.

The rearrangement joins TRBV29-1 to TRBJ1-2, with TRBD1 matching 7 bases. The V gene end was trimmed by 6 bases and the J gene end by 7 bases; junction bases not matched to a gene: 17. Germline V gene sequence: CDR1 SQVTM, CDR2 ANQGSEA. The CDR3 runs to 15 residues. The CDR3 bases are TGCAGCGTCGACGAACTTGAGACAGGGCTTGGTGGCTACACCTTC. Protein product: CSVDELETGLGGYTF. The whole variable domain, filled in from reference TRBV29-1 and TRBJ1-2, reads SAVISQKPSRDICQRGTSLTIQCQVDSQVTMMFWYRQQPGQSLTLIATANQGSEATYESGFVIDKFPISRPNLTFSTLTVSNMSPEDSSIYLCSVDELETGLGGYTFGSGTRLTVV.

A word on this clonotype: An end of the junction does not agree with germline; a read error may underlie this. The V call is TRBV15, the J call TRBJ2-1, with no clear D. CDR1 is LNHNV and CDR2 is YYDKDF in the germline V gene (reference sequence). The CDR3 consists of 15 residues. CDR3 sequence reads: CTTSRVQRQNNEQLF. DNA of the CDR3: TGTACCACCAGCAGAGTCCAGCGACAAAACAATGAGCAGCTCTTC.

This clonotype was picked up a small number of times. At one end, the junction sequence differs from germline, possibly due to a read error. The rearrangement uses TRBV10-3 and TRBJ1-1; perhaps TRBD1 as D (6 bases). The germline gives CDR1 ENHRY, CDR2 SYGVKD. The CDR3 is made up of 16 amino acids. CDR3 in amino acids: CASSYPDSVVNTEAFF. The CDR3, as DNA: TGTGCCAGCAGTTACCCGGACAGTGTCGTGAACACTGAAGCTTTCTTT.

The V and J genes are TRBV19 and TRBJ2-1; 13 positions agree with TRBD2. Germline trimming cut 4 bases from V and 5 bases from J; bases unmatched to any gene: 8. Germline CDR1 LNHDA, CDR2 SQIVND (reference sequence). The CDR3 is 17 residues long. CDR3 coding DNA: TGTGCCAGTAGTAACTCCCCGGGACTAGCGGGAAACAATGAGCAGTTCTTC. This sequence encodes CASSNSPGLAGNNEQFF.

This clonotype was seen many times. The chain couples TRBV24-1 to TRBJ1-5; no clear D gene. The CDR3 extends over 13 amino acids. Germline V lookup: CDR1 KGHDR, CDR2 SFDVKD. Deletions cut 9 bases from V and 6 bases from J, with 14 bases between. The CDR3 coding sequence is TGTGCCACCTCCTGGGAGGCGAGTCAGCCCCAGCATTTT. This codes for CATSWEASQPQHF.

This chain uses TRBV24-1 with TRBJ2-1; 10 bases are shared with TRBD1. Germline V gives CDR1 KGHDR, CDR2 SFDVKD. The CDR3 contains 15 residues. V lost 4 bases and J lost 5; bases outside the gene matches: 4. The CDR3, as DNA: TGTGCCACCAGTGACCCGGGACAGGGGAACAATGAGCAGTTCTTC. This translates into CATSDPGQGNNEQFF.

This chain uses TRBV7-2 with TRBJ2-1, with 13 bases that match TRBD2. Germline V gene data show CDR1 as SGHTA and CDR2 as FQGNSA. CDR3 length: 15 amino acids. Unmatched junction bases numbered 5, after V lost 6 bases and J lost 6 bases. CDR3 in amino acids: CASRLAGGPVNEQFF. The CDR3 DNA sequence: TGTGCCAGCAGACTAGCGGGAGGGCCAGTCAATGAGCAGTTCTTC.

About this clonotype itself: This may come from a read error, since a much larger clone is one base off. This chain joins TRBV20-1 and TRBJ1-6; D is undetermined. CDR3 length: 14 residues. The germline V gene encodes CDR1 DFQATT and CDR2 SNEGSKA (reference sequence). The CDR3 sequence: CRARQGLGNSPLHF. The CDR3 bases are TGCCGTGCTAGACAAGGGTTGGGTAATTCACCCCTCCACTTT.

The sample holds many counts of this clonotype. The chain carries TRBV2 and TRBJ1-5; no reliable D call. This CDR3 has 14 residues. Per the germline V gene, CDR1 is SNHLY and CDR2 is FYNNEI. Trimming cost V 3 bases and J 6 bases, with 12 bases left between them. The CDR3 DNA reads TGTGCCAGCAGTGAGCGGTATGTCGGTCAGCCCCAGCATTTT. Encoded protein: CASSERYVGQPQHF.

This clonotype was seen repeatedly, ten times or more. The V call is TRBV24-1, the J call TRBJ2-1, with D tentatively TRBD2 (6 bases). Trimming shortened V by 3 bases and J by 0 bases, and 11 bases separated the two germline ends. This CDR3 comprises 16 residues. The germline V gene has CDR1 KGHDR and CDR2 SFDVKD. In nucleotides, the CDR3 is TGTGCCACCAGTGATATGACCGGGAGCTCCTACAATGAGCAGTTCTTC. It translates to CATSDMTGSSYNEQFF.

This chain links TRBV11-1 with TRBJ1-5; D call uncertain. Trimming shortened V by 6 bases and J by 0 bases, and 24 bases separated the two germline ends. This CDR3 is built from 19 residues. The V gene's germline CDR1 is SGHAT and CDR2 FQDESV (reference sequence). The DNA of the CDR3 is TGTGCCAGCAGGTGTAGCCATAGAACTGCACTGTGTAGCAATCAGCCCCAGCATTTT. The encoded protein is CASRCSHRTALCSNQPQHF.

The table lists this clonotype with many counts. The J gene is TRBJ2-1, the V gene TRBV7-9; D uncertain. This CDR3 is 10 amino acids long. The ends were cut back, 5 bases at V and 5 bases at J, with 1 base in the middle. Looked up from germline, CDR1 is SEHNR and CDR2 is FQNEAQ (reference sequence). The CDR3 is CASSNNEQFF. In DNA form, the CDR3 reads TGTGCCAGCAGCAACAATGAGCAGTTCTTC.

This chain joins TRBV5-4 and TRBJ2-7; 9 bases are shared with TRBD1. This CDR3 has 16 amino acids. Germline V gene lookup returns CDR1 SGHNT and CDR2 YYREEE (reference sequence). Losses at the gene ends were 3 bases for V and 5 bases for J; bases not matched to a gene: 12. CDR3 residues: CASSSPGTGKLNEQYF. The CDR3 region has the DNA TGTGCCAGCAGCTCCCCCGGGACAGGGAAGCTGAACGAGCAGTACTTC.

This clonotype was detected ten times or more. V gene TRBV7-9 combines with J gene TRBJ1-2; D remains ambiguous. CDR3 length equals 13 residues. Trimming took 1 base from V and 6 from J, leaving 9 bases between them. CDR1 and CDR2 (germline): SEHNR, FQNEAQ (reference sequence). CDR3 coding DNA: TGTGCCAGCAGCTTAGACCCGGTTGATGGCTACACCTTC. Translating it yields CASSLDPVDGYTF.

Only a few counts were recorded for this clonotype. This CDR3 is CASSIDWVGGEQYF. CDR3 nucleotides: TGTGCCAGTAGTATAGATTGGGTGGGGGGTGAGCAGTACTTC. This chain uses TRBV19 with TRBJ2-7; a possible D gene is TRBD2 (6 bases). Trimming shortened V by 0 bases and J by 7 bases, and 13 bases separated the two germline ends. The CDR3 sequence is 14 residues long. The V gene's germline CDR1 is LNHDA and CDR2 SQIVND (reference sequence).

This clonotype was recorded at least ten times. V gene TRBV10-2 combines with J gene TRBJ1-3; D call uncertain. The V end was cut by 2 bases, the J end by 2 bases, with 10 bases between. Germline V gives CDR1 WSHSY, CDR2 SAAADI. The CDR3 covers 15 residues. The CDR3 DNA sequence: TGCGCCAGCAGTGAGCCAGACACGGCTGGAAACACCATATATTTT. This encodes CASSEPDTAGNTIYF.